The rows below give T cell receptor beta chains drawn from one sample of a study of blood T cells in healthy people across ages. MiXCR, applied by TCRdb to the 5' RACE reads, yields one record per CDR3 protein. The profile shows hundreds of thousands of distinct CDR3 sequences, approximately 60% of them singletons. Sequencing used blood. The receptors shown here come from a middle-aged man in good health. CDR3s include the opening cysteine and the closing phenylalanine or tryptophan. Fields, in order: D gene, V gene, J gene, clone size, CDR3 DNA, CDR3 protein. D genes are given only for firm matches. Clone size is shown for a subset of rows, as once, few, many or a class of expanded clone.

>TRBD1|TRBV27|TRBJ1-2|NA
TGTGCCAGCTGGCGACAGGGGTTAAATGGCTACACCTTC
CASWRQGLNGYTF
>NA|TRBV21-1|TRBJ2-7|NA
TGTGCCAGCAGCAAACTGAGGCTAGAAGCAAGCTCCTACGAGCAGTACTTC
CASSKLRLEASSYEQYF
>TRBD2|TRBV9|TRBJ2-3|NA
TGTGCCAGCAGCCAGGGGTTAGCGGGGGGAGAAGATACGCAGTATTTT
CASSQGLAGGEDTQYF
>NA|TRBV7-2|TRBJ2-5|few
TGTGCCAGCAGCTTAAGGTCACTAGCAGCCAAAGAGACCCAGTACTTC
CASSLRSLAAKETQYF
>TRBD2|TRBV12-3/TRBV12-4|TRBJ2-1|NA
TGTGCCAGCAGTATTGGGACTAGCGGGGCCCAGGGTGAGCAGTTCTTC
CASSIGTSGAQGEQFF
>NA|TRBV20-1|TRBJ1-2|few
TGCAGTGCTAGAGATGAGGAGGGGTTAAGGTATGGCTACACCTTC
CSARDEEGLRYGYTF
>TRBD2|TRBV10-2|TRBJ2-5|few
TGCGCCAGCAGTGAAAATGGACTAGTCGAGACCCAGTACTTC
CASSENGLVETQYF
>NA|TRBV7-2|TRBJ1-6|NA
TGTGCCAGCAGCTTAGAACAGCTTAATTCACCCCTCCACTTT
CASSLEQLNSPLHF
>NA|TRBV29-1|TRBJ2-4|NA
TGCAGCGTTGAAGATGGGGGCACGAGCATTCAGTACTTC
CSVEDGGTSIQYF
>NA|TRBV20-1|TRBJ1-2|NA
TGCAGTGCTAGTATCGGCGGGGGGCGAAACTATGGCTACACCTTC
CSASIGGGRNYGYTF
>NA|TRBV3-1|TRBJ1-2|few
TGTGCCAGCAGCCGGCGGGATACAGGGACGAACTATGGCTACACCTTC
CASSRRDTGTNYGYTF
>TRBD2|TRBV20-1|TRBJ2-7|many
TGCAGTGCTACCCCTCTAGCGGGGACCTACGAGCAGTACTTC
CSATPLAGTYEQYF
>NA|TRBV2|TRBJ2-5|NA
TGTGCCAGCTTCGGAAGGACGGAGACCCAGTACTTC
CASFGRTETQYF
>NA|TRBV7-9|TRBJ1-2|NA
TGTGCCAGCAGCTTAGGTAGCATAGAGCACTATGGCTACACCTTC
CASSLGSIEHYGYTF
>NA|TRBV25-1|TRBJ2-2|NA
TGTGCCAGCAGTAAACAGACAGGCTCCACCGGGGAGCTGTTTTTT
CASSKQTGSTGELFF
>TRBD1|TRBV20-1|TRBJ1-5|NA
TGCAGTGCTAGTGACAGGGATTTAAATCAGCCCCAGCATTTT
CSASDRDLNQPQHF
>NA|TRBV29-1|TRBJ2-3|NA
TGCAGCGTTGAATGGCAGAACACAGATACGCAGTATTTT
CSVEWQNTDTQYF
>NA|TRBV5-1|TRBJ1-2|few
TGCGCCAGCAGCCCACCACGGGACGGACTCTATGGCTACACCTTC
CASSPPRDGLYGYTF
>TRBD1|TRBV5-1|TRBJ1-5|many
TGCGCCAGCAGCCCGGACAGGGGAGGCCAGCCCCAGCATTTT
CASSPDRGGQPQHF
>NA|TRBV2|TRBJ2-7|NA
TGTGCCAGCAGTGAGGGGGCCAGGGTACTTTTCTACGAGCAGTACTTC
CASSEGARVLFYEQYF
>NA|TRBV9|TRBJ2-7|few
TGTGCCAGCAGCGCCCTAACAGGGCCCCACTACGAGCAGTACTTC
CASSALTGPHYEQYF
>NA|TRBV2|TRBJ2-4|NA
TGTGCCAGCAGTGGGGACCGTGGCCCGAGAAACATTCAGTACTTC
CASSGDRGPRNIQYF
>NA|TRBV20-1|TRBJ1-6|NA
TGCAGTGCTATCGGGCGGGCTCATTCACCCCTCCACTTT
CSAIGRAHSPLHF
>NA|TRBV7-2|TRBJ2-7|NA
TGTGCCAGCAGCCAAAACGGCAATTTCCGCTACGAGCAGTACTTC
CASSQNGNFRYEQYF
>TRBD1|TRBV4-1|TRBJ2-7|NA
TGCGCCAGCAGCCGACAGGGGGGGAATACCTACGAGCAGTACTTC
CASSRQGGNTYEQYF
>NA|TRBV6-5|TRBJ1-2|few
TGTGCCAGCAACACCCCTGGGGCAGGGTTCTATGGCTACACCTTC
CASNTPGAGFYGYTF
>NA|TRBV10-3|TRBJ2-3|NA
TGTGCCATCGGAACGAATACGCAGTATTTT
CAIGTNTQYF
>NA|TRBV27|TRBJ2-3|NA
TGTGCCAGCAGTAAACTGACAGGATCAACGGATACGCAGTATTTT
CASSKLTGSTDTQYF
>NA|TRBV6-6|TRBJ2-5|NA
TGTGCCAGCTCCCTCCCAGGGGATGAAGAGACCCAGTACTTC
CASSLPGDEETQYF
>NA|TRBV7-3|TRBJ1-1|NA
TGTGCCAGCAGCCTAGGGCCGAGTGGGCGGACTGAAGCTTTCTTT
CASSLGPSGRTEAFF
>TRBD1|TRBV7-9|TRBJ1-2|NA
TGTGCCAGCAGCGAACAGGGGGACTATGGCTACACCTTC
CASSEQGDYGYTF
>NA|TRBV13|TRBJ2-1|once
TGTGCCAGCAGCTTAGAGGATCCCGGCAATGAGCAGTTCTTC
CASSLEDPGNEQFF
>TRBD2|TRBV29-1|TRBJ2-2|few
TGCAGCGTGACTAGCGGAAACACCGGGGAGCTGTTTTTT
CSVTSGNTGELFF
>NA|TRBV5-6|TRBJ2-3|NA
TGTGCCAGCAGCCTCGCAGGGGGAGGGGGCAGTACGCAGTATTTT
CASSLAGGGGSTQYF
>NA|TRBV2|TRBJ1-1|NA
TGTGCCAGCAGCCCTACAGACACAGGGGAAGCTTTCTTT
CASSPTDTGEAFF
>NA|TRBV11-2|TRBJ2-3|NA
TGTGCCAGCAGCCCCCTACGCAAAAACCGGACTCACACAGATACGCAGTATTTT
CASSPLRKNRTHTDTQYF
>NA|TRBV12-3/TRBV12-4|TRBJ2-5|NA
TGTGCCAGCAGTTCGGTCCCGGGGAAGCTACAAGAGACCCAGTACTTC
CASSSVPGKLQETQYF
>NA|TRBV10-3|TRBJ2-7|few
TGTGCCATCAGTGAGTCGGAGTACTTC
CAISESEYF
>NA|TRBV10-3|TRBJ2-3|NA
TGTGCCATCAGGCCCCAGGAAAGGGGCGACACAGATACGCAGTATTTT
CAIRPQERGDTDTQYF
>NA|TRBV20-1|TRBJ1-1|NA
TGCAGTGCTAGAGATGGCCTAACCGACCACACCAAACGGACGGCGTACACTGAAGCTTTCTTT
CSARDGLTDHTKRTAYTEAFF
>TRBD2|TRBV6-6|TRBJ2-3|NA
TGTGCCAGCAGAAAAAGCGGGACCGAAGATACGCAGTATTTT
CASRKSGTEDTQYF
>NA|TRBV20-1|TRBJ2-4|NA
TGCAGTGCTGCCCCTGGACAGATGGGAAACATTCAGTACTTC
CSAAPGQMGNIQYF
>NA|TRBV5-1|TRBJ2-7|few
TGCGCCAGCAGCTTGGATGGCGACCGATACAATGAGCAGTACTTC
CASSLDGDRYNEQYF
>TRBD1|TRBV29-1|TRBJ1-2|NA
TGCAGCGCGCAGGGGGGTACCCTCTATGGCTACACCTTC
CSAQGGTLYGYTF
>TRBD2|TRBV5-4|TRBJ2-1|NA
TGTGCCAGCAGCGGCGGACTAGCGGGAGGTCACAATGAGCAGTTCTTC
CASSGGLAGGHNEQFF